Listed below are T cell receptor beta chains from one sample, sequenced in a study of blood T cell repertoires in COVID-19. This table comes from immunoSEQ multiplex PCR, and its TCRdb copy is limited to in-frame clones, with some not included. The repertoire holds about 63,000 clones, with 65% to 75% as singletons. Sequencing was carried out using peripheral blood. All receptors derive from a woman of 80 years or more with acute or convalescent COVID-19. The CDR3 runs from the conserved cysteine through the conserved F or W. The order of the fields is J gene, D gene, CDR3 length, V gene, clone size, CDR3 DNA, CDR3 protein. The D gene is left open where the match is weak. The listing skips clone size in some rows; elsewhere it reads once, few, many or a size class.

TRBJ1-6 NA 17 TRBV6-2/TRBV6-3 few TGTGCCAGCAGTTACGGTGGAGGCAGCTCCTATAATTCACCCCTCCACTTT CASSYGGGSSYNSPLHF
TRBJ1-6 NA 16 TRBV25-1 NA TGTGCCAGCAGTGAACCGCGGACAGCCTATAATTCACCCCTCCACTTT CASSEPRTAYNSPLHF
TRBJ1-1 NA 15 TRBV5-1 NA TGCGCCAGCAGCCTCTACTCAGGCGGGGACACTGAAGCTTTCTTT CASSLYSGGDTEAFF
TRBJ2-3 TRBD2 17 TRBV7-3 NA TGTGCCAGCAGCTGGAAAATCAGCGGGAGATCGACAGATACGCAGTATTTT CASSWKISGRSTDTQYF
TRBJ2-2 TRBD1 13 TRBV11-3 NA TGTGCCAGCAGCCGGGACAGGCTCGGGGAGCTGTTTTTT CASSRDRLGELFF
TRBJ1-2 TRBD1 15 TRBV7-3 NA TGTGCCAGCAGCTTAACGCACAGGGGCCCGGATGGCTACACCTTC CASSLTHRGPDGYTF
TRBJ2-7 TRBD2 14 TRBV6-6 NA TGTGCCAGCAGCTCGACTAGCGGGAGTGTAAAGCAGTACTTC CASSSTSGSVKQYF
TRBJ2-1 TRBD2 16 TRBV7-9 NA TGTGCCAGCAGCTCGAGTATTAGCGGGAGGATTGGTGAGCAGTTCTTC CASSSSISGRIGEQFF
TRBJ2-5 TRBD1 16 TRBV6-5 NA TGTGCCAGCAGTTTAACCGGGACAGGGGGCCGGGAGACCCAGTACTTC CASSLTGTGGRETQYF
TRBJ1-1 TRBD1 15 TRBV7-3 NA TGTGCCAGCAGCTTAAACGCAGGGGGCTACACTGAAGCTTTCTTT CASSLNAGGYTEAFF
TRBJ2-7 TRBD2 15 TRBV7-9 NA TGTGCCAGCAGCTTAGCTCTAGGACTAGGGGTCGAGCAGTACTTC CASSLALGLGVEQYF
TRBJ1-3 NA 11 TRBV19 NA TGTGCCGTCCAGGCCAGAAACACCATATATTTT CAVQARNTIYF
TRBJ2-3 NA 13 TRBV7-3 NA TGTGCCAGCAGCTTACCAGCCGGGGATACGCAGTATTTT CASSLPAGDTQYF
TRBJ2-7 NA 15 TRBV24-1 few TGTGCCACCAGTGATAAGCAGGGGCCTCCCTACGAGCAGTACTTC CATSDKQGPPYEQYF
TRBJ1-2 TRBD1 16 TRBV30 NA TGTGCCTGGAGCGGGTCAGGGGGGCCTGCACCTTATGGCTACACCTTC CAWSGSGGPAPYGYTF
TRBJ1-1 NA 14 TRBV7-2 NA TGTGCCAGCAGCTTACGACAGACGAAGGCCGAAGCTTTCTTT CASSLRQTKAEAFF
TRBJ2-2 NA 20 TRBV5-5 NA TGTGCCAGCAGCCCAACACCCCAGGGGGCCGAGGGAGGGCGTGGCGGGGAGCTGTTTTTT CASSPTPQGAEGGRGGELFF
TRBJ1-5 TRBD1 13 TRBV30 NA TGTGCCTGGAATCAGGGGGGCGGTCAGCCCCAGCATTTT CAWNQGGGQPQHF
TRBJ2-1 TRBD2 16 TRBV4-1 once TGCGCCAGCAGCCAATGGGTATCTACTAGCGGGAGGGAGCAGTTCTTC CASSQWVSTSGREQFF
TRBJ2-2 TRBD2 15 TRBV7-9 many TGTGCCAGCAGCTTTGCTAGCGGTGTTACCGGGGAGCTGTTTTTT CASSFASGVTGELFF
TRBJ1-4 NA 14 TRBV15 few TGTGCCACCCTTGCGGGGACAACTAATGAAAAACTGTTTTTT CATLAGTTNEKLFF
TRBJ1-6 TRBD1 14 TRBV28 few TGTGCCAGCACCTTACAGGGGGAGTATTCACCCCTCCACTTT CASTLQGEYSPLHF
TRBJ2-7 NA 15 TRBV5-1 NA TGCGCCAGCAGCTTCGGAACAGGGTTCTCCTACGAGCAGTACTTC CASSFGTGFSYEQYF
TRBJ2-1 TRBD2 17 TRBV7-6 NA TGTGCCAGCAGCTTAGGAGCTAGCGGGAGTCCAAACAATGAGCAGTTCTTC CASSLGASGSPNNEQFF
TRBJ2-7 TRBD1 14 TRBV28 NA TGTGCCAGTTCCGAACAGGGGCCGACCTACGAGCAGTACTTC CASSEQGPTYEQYF
TRBJ1-4 NA 13 TRBV30 few TGTGCCTGGGACCAGACAAGCAATGAAAAACTGTTTTTT CAWDQTSNEKLFF
TRBJ1-5 NA 12 TRBV19 NA TGTGCCAGTAGCTATAGTGGTCAGCCCCAGCATTTT CASSYSGQPQHF
TRBJ2-2 NA 13 TRBV5-1 few TGCGCCAGCAGCTTGGATCGGGTCGGGGAGCTGTTTTTT CASSLDRVGELFF
TRBJ2-4 TRBD2 14 TRBV2 NA TGTGCCAGCAGCCAGGGTAGCGGGAGGGACATTCAGTACTTC CASSQGSGRDIQYF
TRBJ2-1 NA 14 TRBV5-8 NA TGTGCCAGCAGCTTGGCCCAGGAATCATATGAGCAGTTCTTC CASSLAQESYEQFF
TRBJ2-2 TRBD1 15 TRBV11-3 NA TGTGCCAGCAGTTTTACAGGGGGTAACACCGGGGAGCTGTTTTTT CASSFTGGNTGELFF
TRBJ2-7 NA 14 TRBV28 NA TGTGCCAGCAGAAGGGGCTTGAGCTCCTACGAGCAGTACTTC CASRRGLSSYEQYF
TRBJ2-1 TRBD2 15 TRBV19 NA TGTGCCAGTAGTATAGTTCGGGGGGACTACAATGAGCAGTTCTTC CASSIVRGDYNEQFF
TRBJ2-7 TRBD2 15 TRBV11-3 NA TGTGCCAGCACGAAAATAGCGGGAGTGTCCTACGAGCAGTACTTC CASTKIAGVSYEQYF
TRBJ2-3 TRBD2 13 TRBV9 NA TGTGCCAGCAGCGTAGCTCAGGGAGGGACGCAGTATTTT CASSVAQGGTQYF
TRBJ1-5 NA 13 TRBV3-1/TRBV3-2 NA TGTGCCAGCAGCCAAGCGAGTAATCAGCCCCAGCATTTT CASSQASNQPQHF
TRBJ2-5 TRBD2 15 TRBV11-3 NA TGTGCCAGCAGCTTAGGGGGGACTAGCCAAGAGACCCAGTACTTC CASSLGGTSQETQYF
TRBJ1-2 TRBD1 15 TRBV28 NA TGTGCCAGCAGTCCCGGACAGGGATTTAACTATGGCTACACCTTC CASSPGQGFNYGYTF
TRBJ1-1 TRBD1 16 TRBV7-8 NA TGTGCCAGCAGCTTAGTTACAGGGGGCAGCAACACTGAAGCTTTCTTT CASSLVTGGSNTEAFF
TRBJ2-7 NA 14 TRBV7-2 few TGTGCCAGCAGCTCCCAAGGGCTCGGCGGGGAGCAGTACTTC CASSSQGLGGEQYF
TRBJ1-5 NA 14 TRBV7-2 once TGTGCCAGCAGCTTAGGTGGGCGTAATCAGCCCCAGCATTTT CASSLGGRNQPQHF
TRBJ1-1 NA 17 TRBV5-1 NA TGCGCCAGCAGCCCACGCGTCCAGGGGACCGATTTCACTGAAGCTTTCTTT CASSPRVQGTDFTEAFF
TRBJ2-1 TRBD2 14 TRBV28 NA TGTGCCAGCAGTAGCGGGGGGACTTACAATGAGCAGTTCTTC CASSSGGTYNEQFF
TRBJ2-7 TRBD2 16 TRBV4-3 NA TGCGCCAGCAGCCAAGATCGCGGGACTACAACCTACGAGCAGTACTTC CASSQDRGTTTYEQYF
TRBJ1-5 TRBD1 15 TRBV10-2 once TGCGCCAGCAGTGAGTCGGAGGGGGCTGGACAGCCCCAGCATTTT CASSESEGAGQPQHF
TRBJ2-2 TRBD2 15 TRBV27 NA TGTGCCAGCAGTTTAGCGGGACTATTGAGCGGGGAGCTGTTTTTT CASSLAGLLSGELFF
TRBJ1-6 TRBD1 14 TRBV9 NA TGTGCCAGCAGCGTACAGGACAGGGTTTCACCCCTCCACTTT CASSVQDRVSPLHF
TRBJ1-5 NA 13 TRBV7-3 NA TGTGCCAGCAGCCCTTCAGGGAATCAGCCCCAGCATTTT CASSPSGNQPQHF
TRBJ2-1 TRBD2 13 TRBV19 NA TGTGCCAGTAGTATGACTAGCGGGGACTGGCAGTTCTTC CASSMTSGDWQFF
TRBJ1-1 NA 14 TRBV28 NA TGTGCCAGCAGTTTACTTTCAGGGAACACTGAAGCTTTCTTT CASSLLSGNTEAFF
TRBJ2-7 TRBD1 15 TRBV25-1 NA TGTGCCAGCAGTGAGGCCGGGACAGCTAAATACGAGCAGTACTTC CASSEAGTAKYEQYF
TRBJ2-1 TRBD2 20 TRBV3-1/TRBV3-2 NA TGTGCCAGCAACCCAGACTCGGGACTAGCGGCACTCGTCTCCTACAATGAGCAGTTCTTC CASNPDSGLAALVSYNEQFF
TRBJ2-1 NA 16 TRBV4-2 few TGTGCCAGCAGCCAGGATGGGCTGGAGGGTAACAATGAGCAGTTCTTC CASSQDGLEGNNEQFF